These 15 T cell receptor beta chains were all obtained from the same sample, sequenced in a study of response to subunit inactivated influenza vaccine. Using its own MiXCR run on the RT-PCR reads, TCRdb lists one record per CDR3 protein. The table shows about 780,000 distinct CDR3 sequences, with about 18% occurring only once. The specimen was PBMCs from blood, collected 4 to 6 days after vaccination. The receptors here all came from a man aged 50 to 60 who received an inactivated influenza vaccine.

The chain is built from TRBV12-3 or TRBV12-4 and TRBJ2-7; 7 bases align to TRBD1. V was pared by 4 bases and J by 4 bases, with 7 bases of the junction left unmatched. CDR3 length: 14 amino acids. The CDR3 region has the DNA TGTGCCAGCAGTTGGGCAGGGGGATTTTACGAGCAGTACTTC. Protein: CASSWAGGFYEQYF.

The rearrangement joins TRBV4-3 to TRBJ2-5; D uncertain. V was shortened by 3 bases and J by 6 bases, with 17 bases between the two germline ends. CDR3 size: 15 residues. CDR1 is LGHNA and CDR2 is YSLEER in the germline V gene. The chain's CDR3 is CASSHPKGAPKTQYF. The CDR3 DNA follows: TGCGCCAGCAGCCATCCCAAGGGCGCGCCGAAGACCCAGTACTTC.

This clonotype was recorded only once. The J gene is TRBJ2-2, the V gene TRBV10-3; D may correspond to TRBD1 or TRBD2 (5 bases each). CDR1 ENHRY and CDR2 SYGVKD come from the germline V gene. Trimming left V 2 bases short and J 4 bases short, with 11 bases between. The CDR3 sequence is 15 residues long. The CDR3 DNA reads TGTGCCATCAGTGAGATCGGGGCGGTCACCGGGGAGCTGTTTTTT. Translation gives CAISEIGAVTGELFF.

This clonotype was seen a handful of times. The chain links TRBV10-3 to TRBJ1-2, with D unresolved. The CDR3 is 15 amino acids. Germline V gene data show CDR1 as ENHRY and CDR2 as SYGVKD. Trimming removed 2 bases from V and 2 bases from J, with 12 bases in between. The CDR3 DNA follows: TGTGCCATCAGTGAGGCGACGGAATTAAACTATGGCTACACCTTC. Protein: CAISEATELNYGYTF.

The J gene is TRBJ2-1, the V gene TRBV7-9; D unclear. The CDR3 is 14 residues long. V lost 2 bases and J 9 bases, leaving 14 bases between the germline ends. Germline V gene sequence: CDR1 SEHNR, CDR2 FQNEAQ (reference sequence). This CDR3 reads CASSLSASRGEQFF. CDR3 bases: TGTGCCAGCAGCTTATCCGCAAGCAGAGGTGAGCAGTTCTTC.

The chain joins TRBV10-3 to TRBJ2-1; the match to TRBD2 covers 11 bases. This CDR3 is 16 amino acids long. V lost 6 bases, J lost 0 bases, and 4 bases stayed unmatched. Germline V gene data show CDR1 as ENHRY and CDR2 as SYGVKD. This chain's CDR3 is CAISRLAGSSYNEQFF. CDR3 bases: TGTGCCATCAGCCGACTAGCGGGGAGCTCCTACAATGAGCAGTTCTTC.

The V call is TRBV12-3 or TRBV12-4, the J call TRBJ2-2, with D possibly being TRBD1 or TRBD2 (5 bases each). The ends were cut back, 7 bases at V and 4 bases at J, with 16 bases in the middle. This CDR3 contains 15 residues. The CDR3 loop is CASTQGAGLTGELFF. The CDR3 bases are TGTGCCAGCACCCAAGGGGCGGGCCTCACCGGGGAGCTGTTTTTT.

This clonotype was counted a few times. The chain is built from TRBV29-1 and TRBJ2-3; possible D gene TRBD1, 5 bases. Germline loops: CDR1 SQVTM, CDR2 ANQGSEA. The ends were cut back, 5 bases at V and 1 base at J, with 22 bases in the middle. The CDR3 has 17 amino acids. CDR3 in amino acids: CSVRAVGPRTRTDTQYF. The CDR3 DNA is TGCAGCGTTCGTGCGGTGGGGCCGCGAACTCGCACAGATACGCAGTATTTT.

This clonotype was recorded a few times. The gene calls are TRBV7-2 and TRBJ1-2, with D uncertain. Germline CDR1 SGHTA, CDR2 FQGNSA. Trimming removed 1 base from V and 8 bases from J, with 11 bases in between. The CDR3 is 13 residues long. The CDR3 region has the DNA TGTGCCAGCAGCTTAGGGATGGGAAGAGGCTACACCTTC. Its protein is CASSLGMGRGYTF.

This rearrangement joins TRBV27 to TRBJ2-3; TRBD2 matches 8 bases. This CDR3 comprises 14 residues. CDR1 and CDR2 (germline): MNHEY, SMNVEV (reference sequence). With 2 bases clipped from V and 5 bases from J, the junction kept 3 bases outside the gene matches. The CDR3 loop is CASSLRGGLDTQYF. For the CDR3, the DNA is TGTGCCAGCAGTTTACGGGGGGGCTTAGATACGCAGTATTTT.

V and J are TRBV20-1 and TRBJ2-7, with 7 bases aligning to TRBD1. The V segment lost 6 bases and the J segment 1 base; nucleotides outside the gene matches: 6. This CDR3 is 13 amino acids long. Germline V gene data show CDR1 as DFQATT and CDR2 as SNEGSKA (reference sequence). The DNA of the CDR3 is TGCAGTGCAGAAGGGGGCGGTTCCTACGAGCAGTACTTC. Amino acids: CSAEGGGSYEQYF.

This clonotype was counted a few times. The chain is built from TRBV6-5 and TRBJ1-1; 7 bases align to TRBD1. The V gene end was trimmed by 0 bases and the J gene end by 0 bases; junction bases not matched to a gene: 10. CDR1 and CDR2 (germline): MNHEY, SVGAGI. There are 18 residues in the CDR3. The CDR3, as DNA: TGTGCCAGCAGTTACTCGATGATGTTCGGGACAGTGAACACTGAAGCTTTCTTT. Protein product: CASSYSMMFGTVNTEAFF.

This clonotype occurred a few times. The CDR3, as DNA: TGCAGCGCCACGGGACTAGGCTACGAGCAGTACTTC. Protein: CSATGLGYEQYF. V gene TRBV29-1 combines with J gene TRBJ2-7; TRBD2 agrees at 8 bases. Per the germline V gene, CDR1 is SQVTM and CDR2 is ANQGSEA. The CDR3 is 12 amino acids. Germline trimming cut 7 bases from V and 3 bases from J; bases unmatched to any gene: 5.

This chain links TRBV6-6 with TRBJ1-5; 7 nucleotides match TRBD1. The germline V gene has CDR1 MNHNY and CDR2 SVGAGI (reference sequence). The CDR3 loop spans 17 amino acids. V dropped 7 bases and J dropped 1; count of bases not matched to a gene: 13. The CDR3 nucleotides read TGTGCCAGCAATCAGGGGGGGGTTCTTAGGAGCAATCAGCCCCAGCATTTT. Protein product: CASNQGGVLRSNQPQHF.

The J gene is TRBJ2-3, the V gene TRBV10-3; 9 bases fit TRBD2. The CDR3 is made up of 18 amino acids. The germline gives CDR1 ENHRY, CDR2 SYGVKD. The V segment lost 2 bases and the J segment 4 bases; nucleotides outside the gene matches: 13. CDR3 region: CAISELPAGGLYSDTQYF. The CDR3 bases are TGTGCCATCAGTGAGCTCCCGGCGGGGGGGCTCTATTCAGATACGCAGTATTTT.